What follows are 13 T cell receptor beta chains derived from one specimen sequenced in a study of identifying expanded T cells in peripheral blood. TCRdb's table, derived via immunoSEQ multiplex PCR, lists solely in-frame clones and lacks some. Of approximately 130,000 clones detected, around 88% appear once; the ten largest clones hold about 8%. Sequenced material: blood. The source of these receptors is a person between 18 and 75 years old in good health.

V gene TRBV2 combines with J gene TRBJ2-5, with 9 bases lining up with TRBD1. There are 14 residues in the CDR3. The junction had 7 bases not matched to a gene; V was cut back by 6 bases and J by 5 bases. Germline CDR1 SNHLY, CDR2 FYNNEI. CDR3 bases: TGTGCCAGCAGACAGGGGGCGCCAGGGGAGACCCAGTACTTC. Protein sequence: CASRQGAPGETQYF.

The chain is built from TRBV19 and TRBJ1-5, with unresolved D. V lost 6 bases and J 3 bases, leaving 21 bases between the germline ends. Germline V gene sequence: CDR1 LNHDA, CDR2 SQIVND (reference sequence). The CDR3 consists of 17 residues. The CDR3 DNA is TGTGCCAGTAGCCTCCATTTCCCCCCTAGCCTCAATCAGCCCCAGCATTTT. Its translation is CASSLHFPPSLNQPQHF.

The J gene is TRBJ2-7, the V gene TRBV5-4; TRBD1 matches 7 bases. Unmatched junction bases numbered 6, after V lost 2 bases and J lost 4 bases. This CDR3 region has 14 residues. The V gene's germline CDR1 is SGHNT and CDR2 YYREEE (reference sequence). This CDR3 reads CASSFFGQDYEQYF. The DNA of the CDR3 is TGTGCCAGCAGCTTTTTCGGACAGGATTACGAGCAGTACTTC.

The rearrangement links TRBV6-1 to TRBJ2-3; TRBD2 might be the D (6 bases). Germline CDR1 reads MNHNS; CDR2 reads SASEGT. Between the trimmed V and J ends, which lost 11 bases and 7 bases, there was a span of 19 bases. The CDR3 consists of 13 residues. The CDR3 reads CAESTGESNTQYF. Here the CDR3 DNA reads TGTGCCGAAAGCACGGGGGAAAGCAATACGCAGTATTTT.

The chain is built from TRBV18 and TRBJ1-1, with a possible D match to TRBD1 (5 bases). Between the trimmed V and J ends, which lost 1 base and 6 bases, there was a span of 15 bases. CDR1 is KGHSH and CDR2 is LQKENI in the germline V gene. The CDR3 is 15 amino acids. The CDR3 is CASSPRGSRTPEAFF. CDR3 bases: TGTGCCAGCTCACCACGGGGCAGCAGGACCCCTGAAGCTTTCTTT. The full variable domain, with the rest looked up from reference TRBV18 and TRBJ1-1, is NAGVMQNPRHLVRRRGQEARLRCSPMKGHSHVYWYRQLPEEGLKFMVYLQKENIIDESGMPKERFSAEFPKEGPSILRIQQVVRGDSAAYFCASSPRGSRTPEAFFGQGTRLTVV.

V usage is TRBV18 and J usage is TRBJ2-1; D might be TRBD2 (5 bases). Germline CDR1 KGHSH, CDR2 LQKENI. The CDR3 length is 14 residues. V was clipped by 3 bases and J by 5 bases, with 11 bases between them. The CDR3 nucleotides read TGTGCCAGCTCACCGTCTAGCCCTAACAATGAGCAGTTCTTC. Its protein product is CASSPSSPNNEQFF.

V is TRBV18 and J is TRBJ1-1; D is perhaps TRBD1 (5 bases). There are 16 residues in the CDR3. V shed 2 bases and J shed 4 bases, with 17 bases lying between them. Per the germline V gene, CDR1 is KGHSH and CDR2 is LQKENI. The CDR3 reads CASSPEVGATGTEAFF. The CDR3 DNA reads as TGTGCCAGCTCACCAGAGGTCGGGGCCACGGGCACTGAAGCTTTCTTT.

The CDR3 reads CASSFGGRDNSPLHF. CDR3 bases: TGCGCCAGCAGCTTTGGCGGAAGGGATAATTCACCCCTCCACTTT. This chain joins TRBV5-1 and TRBJ1-6; D is undetermined. The germline V gene has CDR1 SGHRS and CDR2 YFSETQ. V shed 2 bases and J shed 5 bases, with 11 bases lying between them. CDR3 length: 15 amino acids.

This clone occurred a few times. Other DNA sequences in the same sample also yield this CDR3. The V call is TRBV4-1, the J call TRBJ2-7; no clear D gene. The V end was cut by 0 bases, the J end by 2 bases, with 11 bases between. The CDR3 covers 15 residues. Germline assignment: CDR1 MGHRA and CDR2 YSYEKL. The CDR3 bases are TGCGCCAGCAGCCAAGAAAGGCTACCTACCTACGAGCAGTACTTC. It yields the protein CASSQERLPTYEQYF.

This clone was detected only a few times. The rearrangement joins TRBV28 to TRBJ2-5; 7 bases fit TRBD1. This CDR3 has 19 amino acids. Per the germline V gene, CDR1 is MDHEN and CDR2 is SYDVKM. V was pared by 2 bases and J by 1 base, with 16 bases of the junction left unmatched. The chain's CDR3 is CASSLNSFRWGQFQETQYF. The CDR3 DNA is TGTGCCAGCAGTTTAAATTCGTTTCGTTGGGGACAGTTCCAAGAGACCCAGTACTTC. Full variable domain (missing parts from reference TRBV28 and TRBJ2-5): DVKVTQSSRYLVKRTGEKVFLECVQDMDHENMFWYRQDPGLGLRLIYFSYDVKMKEKGDIPEGYSVSREKKERFSLILESASTNQTSMYLCASSLNSFRWGQFQETQYFGPGTRLLVL.

V gene TRBV10-2 combines with J gene TRBJ1-1; no clear D gene. Looked up from germline, CDR1 is WSHSY and CDR2 is SAAADI. V was pared by 8 bases and J by 0 bases, with 10 bases between. The CDR3 spans 13 residues. The CDR3 is CASVAGLNTEAFF. CDR3 bases: TGCGCCAGCGTAGCCGGTCTGAACACTGAAGCTTTCTTT.

This clone appeared a single time. This chain links TRBV21-1 with TRBJ1-5. TRBV21-1 is a pseudogene. This CDR3 is built from 17 residues. The CDR3 sequence: CASSKAGTFYSNQPQHF. Written as DNA, the CDR3 is TGTGCCAGCAGCAAAGCGGGGACCTTTTATAGCAATCAGCCCCAGCATTTT.

This chain joins TRBV2 and TRBJ2-3; maybe TRBD2 (6 bases). The germline V and J ends were trimmed by 4 bases and 2 bases, with 16 bases remaining between them. Per germline, CDR1 SNHLY and CDR2 FYNNEI. The CDR3 sequence is 16 residues long. The DNA of the CDR3 is TGTGCCAGCAGTGCATTGGCTAGCGACTTCACAGATACGCAGTATTTT. Translated, it gives CASSALASDFTDTQYF.